This T cell receptor beta chain derives from a study of blood T cell repertoires in COVID-19. Across the whole study: Spain, Italy and the United States supplied samples that represented acute and convalescent COVID-19. Sources were T cells, B-cell-depleted T cells, or PBMCs; the material itself was cDNA or gDNA.

Trimming pared 5 bases from V and 5 bases from J, leaving 20 bases between. Germline assignment: CDR1 SGHNT and CDR2 YYREEE (reference sequence). CDR3 length: 16 residues. Original methodology: Amplification with reference gene primers provided the estimates of nucleated cell counts. Assay used: immunoSEQ multiplex PCR; TCRdb lists only in-frame clones, some missing. The DNA gave D and trimming, while V, J and clone size come from that table. This table holds more than 120,000 clones, 87% found once. The clonotype comes from a woman aged 45-59 years with acute or convalescent COVID-19. V and J are TRBV5-4 and TRBJ2-1; possible D gene TRBD2, 6 bases. Sequencing was done on a sample of peripheral blood. For the CDR3, the DNA is TGTGCCAGCAGATTTAGCGGCAAAGGGTCCGACAATGAGCAGTTCTTC. Its translation: CASRFSGKGSDNEQFF.